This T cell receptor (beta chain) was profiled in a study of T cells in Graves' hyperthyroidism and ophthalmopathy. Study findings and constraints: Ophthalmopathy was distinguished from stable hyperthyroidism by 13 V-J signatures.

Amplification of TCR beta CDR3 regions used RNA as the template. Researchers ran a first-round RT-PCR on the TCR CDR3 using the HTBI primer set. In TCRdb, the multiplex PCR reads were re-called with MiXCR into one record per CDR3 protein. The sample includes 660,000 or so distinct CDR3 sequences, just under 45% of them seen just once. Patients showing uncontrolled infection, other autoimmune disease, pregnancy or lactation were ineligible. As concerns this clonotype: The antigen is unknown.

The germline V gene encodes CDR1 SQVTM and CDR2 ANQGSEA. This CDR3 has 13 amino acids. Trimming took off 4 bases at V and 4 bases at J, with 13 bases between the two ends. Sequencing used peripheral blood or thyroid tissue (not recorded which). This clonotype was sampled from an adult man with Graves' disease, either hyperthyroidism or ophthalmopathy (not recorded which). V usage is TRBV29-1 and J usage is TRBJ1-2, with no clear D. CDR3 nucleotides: TGCAGCGTTGGGGTATTTGAAGTCTATGGCTACACCTTC. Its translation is CSVGVFEVYGYTF.